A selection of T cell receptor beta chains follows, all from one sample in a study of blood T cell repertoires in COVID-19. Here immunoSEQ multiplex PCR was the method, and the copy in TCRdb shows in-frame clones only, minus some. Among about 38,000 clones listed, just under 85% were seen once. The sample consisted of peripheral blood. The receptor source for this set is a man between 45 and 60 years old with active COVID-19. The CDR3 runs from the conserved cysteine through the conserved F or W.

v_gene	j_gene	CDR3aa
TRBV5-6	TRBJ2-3	CASSFGSDTQYF
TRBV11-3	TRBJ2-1	CASSLAGGDAYNEQFF
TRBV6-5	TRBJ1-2	CASSHSQGRYGYTF
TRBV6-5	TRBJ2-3	CASTGRGYTDTQYF
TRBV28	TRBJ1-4	CASSPGTANGEKLFF
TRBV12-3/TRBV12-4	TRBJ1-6	CASSLGQNSPLHF
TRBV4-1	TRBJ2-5	CASSPPTPSVGGETQYF
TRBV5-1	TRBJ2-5	CASSAGDFSETQYF
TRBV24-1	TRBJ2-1	CATSDLNLGGQFF
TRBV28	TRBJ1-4	CASSLATGGPTNEKLFF
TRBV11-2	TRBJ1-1	CASSLRQQNTEAFF
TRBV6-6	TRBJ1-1	CASSGDRGEAFF
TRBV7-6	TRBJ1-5	CASSPGQGNSNQPQHF
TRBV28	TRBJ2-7	CASRGTSSGYEQYF
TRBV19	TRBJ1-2	CASSITFRDRVYGYTF
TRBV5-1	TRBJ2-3	CASSLSNTGWADTQYF
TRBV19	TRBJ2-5	CASSRKRGSGETQYF
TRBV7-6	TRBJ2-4	CASSQGNIQYF
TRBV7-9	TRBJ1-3	CASSLGDSSGNTIYF
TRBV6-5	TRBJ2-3	CASSLRDTQYF
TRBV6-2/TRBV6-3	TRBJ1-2	CASSYAGLNYGYTF
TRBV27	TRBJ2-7	CASSFRDSYEQYF
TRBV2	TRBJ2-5	CASSDQGRETQYF
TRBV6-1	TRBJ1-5	CASSEAGAGGNQPQHF
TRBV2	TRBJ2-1	CASSDLLGAAYNEQFF